The text below deals with one T cell receptor beta chain. Its antigen is as yet unknown. The repertoire was sequenced with immunoSEQ multiplex PCR; TCRdb's copy has only in-frame clones and lacks some. The sample holds 350,000 to 500,000 clones, roughly 88% seen once. The treatment here: roughly 19 received Ad26.COV2.S at low or high dose, single or two shots; roughly five received placebo; per-sample allocation not given. Repertoires come from day 63 after the first vaccine or placebo injection. These data originate in a study of Ad26.COV2.S vaccination and SARS-CoV-2 variants. For the study at large: The Ad26.COV2.S arm of the COV1001 trial was where the donor was placed.

Findings of the study overall: Substantial breadth was reported for post-vaccination spike-specific CD8+ and CD4+ T cells. Vaccine and placebo recipients had comparable breadth of non-spike TCRs.

The CDR3 contains 14 residues. Trimming cost V 1 base and J 6 bases, with 9 bases left between them. Germline V gene sequence: CDR1 SGHTA, CDR2 FQGNSA. V usage is TRBV7-2 and J usage is TRBJ2-2; no clear D gene. The source of this sequence is a person between 18 and 65 years old who received the Ad26.COV2.S COVID-19 vaccine or a placebo. The sample here was peripheral blood, taken in a trial of Ad26.COV2.S vaccine versus placebo. The CDR3 protein is CASSLGQEPGELFF. CDR3 sequence (DNA): TGTGCCAGCAGCTTAGGGCAGGAACCCGGGGAGCTGTTTTTT.